These T cell receptor beta chains were read from a single sample in a study of T cell responses to AZD1222 COVID-19 vaccine. Data came from immunoSEQ multiplex PCR; TCRdb stores just in-frame clones and leaves some out. The table shows around 120,000 clones, with approximately 90% occurring only once. This sample comprised peripheral blood, obtained on day 0 of AZD1222 vaccination. Receptors were obtained from an adult in good health. The CDR3 runs from the conserved cysteine through the conserved F or W. A D gene is named only where the DNA matches it firmly. Size tells how often a clone was seen (once, few, many) or the class of an expanded clone, and some rows leave it out.

D,J,V,size,CDR3,DNA
-,TRBJ1-6,TRBV6-4,-,CDSVGTYDSPLHF,TGTGATAGTGTAGGGACTTATGACTCACCCCTCCACTTT
TRBD2,TRBJ2-7,TRBV6-6,-,CASTRSSGGYYEQYF,TGTGCCAGCACCCGATCTAGCGGGGGTTACTACGAGCAGTACTTC
TRBD1,TRBJ2-7,TRBV28,-,CASRLDRGFSYEQYF,TGTGCCAGCAGACTGGACAGGGGGTTCAGCTACGAGCAGTACTTC
-,TRBJ2-7,TRBV5-1,-,CASSTDGEAYEQYF,TGCGCCAGCAGCACGGACGGGGAGGCGTACGAGCAGTACTTC
-,TRBJ2-7,TRBV7-7,-,CASSSSYGGEQYF,TGTGCCAGCAGTTCAAGCTATGGGGGAGAGCAGTACTTC
-,TRBJ2-7,TRBV19,-,CASSGQVHSYEQYF,TGTGCCAGTAGTGGTCAAGTCCACTCCTACGAGCAGTACTTC
-,TRBJ1-2,TRBV5-1,-,CASSSMEPANYGYTF,TGCGCCAGCAGCTCCATGGAGCCTGCGAACTATGGCTACACCTTC
TRBD2,TRBJ2-2,TRBV29-1,few,CSVTPGTSDRWNTGELFF,TGCAGCGTGACCCCCGGGACTAGCGATCGATGGAACACCGGGGAGCTGTTTTTT
-,TRBJ1-6,TRBV7-8,-,CASSPRTDNSPLHF,TGTGCCAGCAGCCCTCGGACAGATAATTCACCCCTCCACTTT
-,TRBJ2-6,TRBV6-5,-,CASSSQPGANVLTF,TGTGCCAGCAGTTCCCAGCCTGGGGCCAACGTCCTGACTTTC
TRBD1,TRBJ1-5,TRBV5-5,-,CASSLWDRGQPQHF,TGTGCCAGCAGCTTGTGGGACAGGGGTCAGCCCCAGCATTTT
TRBD1,TRBJ1-3,TRBV11-2,-,CASSEGGFSGNTIYF,TGTGCCAGCAGCGAAGGGGGCTTCTCTGGAAACACCATATATTTT
-,TRBJ1-5,TRBV18,-,CASSPRRDTNQPQHF,TGTGCCAGCTCACCAAGGCGGGATACCAATCAGCCCCAGCATTTT
-,TRBJ2-1,TRBV9,once,CASSPPGLYNEQFF,TGTGCCAGCAGCCCCCCCGGCCTCTACAATGAGCAGTTCTTC
TRBD2,TRBJ2-7,TRBV30,-,CAWSGSGRAYEQYF,TGTGCCTGGAGTGGAAGCGGGAGGGCCTACGAGCAGTACTTC
-,TRBJ1-5,TRBV28,-,CASSRPGDTWQPQHF,TGTGCCAGCAGTCGGCCGGGGGACACGTGGCAGCCCCAGCATTTT
-,TRBJ1-1,TRBV18,-,CASSPGSGAEAFF,TGTGCCAGCTCACCAGGGTCAGGGGCGGAAGCTTTCTTT
-,TRBJ2-1,TRBV9,-,CASSVTSSMTQFF,TGTGCCAGCAGCGTTACGTCCAGCATGACGCAGTTCTTC
-,TRBJ1-3,TRBV6-6,-,CASSSDGPSRNIYF,TGTGCCAGCAGTTCCGACGGACCCTCAAGGAACATATATTTT
-,TRBJ2-1,TRBV9,-,CASSVGYNEQFF,TGTGCCAGCAGCGTAGGATACAATGAGCAGTTCTTC
-,TRBJ2-7,TRBV7-2,-,CASGIFYEQYF,TGTGCCAGCGGGATTTTCTACGAGCAGTACTTC
TRBD2,TRBJ2-1,TRBV19,-,CASSQAGGPVGEQFF,TGTGCCAGTAGCCAAGCGGGAGGGCCAGTCGGTGAGCAGTTCTTC
-,TRBJ1-5,TRBV21-1,-,CASSTRAAFNQPQHF,TGTGCCAGCAGCACCCGGGCGGCCTTCAATCAGCCCCAGCATTTT
-,TRBJ1-1,TRBV18,-,CASSQGSGTEAFF,TGTGCCAGCTCCCAGGGGAGTGGCACTGAAGCTTTCTTT
-,TRBJ2-7,TRBV7-9,-,CASSLDRAFKPYEQYF,TGTGCCAGCAGCTTGGACCGGGCCTTCAAGCCCTACGAGCAGTACTTC
TRBD1,TRBJ1-6,TRBV30,-,CAWTWGQSNSPLHF,TGTGCCTGGACTTGGGGACAGTCCAATTCACCCCTCCACTTT
-,TRBJ2-5,TRBV6-5,-,CASKLTGIQETQYF,TGTGCCAGCAAACTAACAGGGATACAAGAGACCCAGTACTTC
-,TRBJ1-2,TRBV2,-,CASTAGADYGYTF,TGTGCCAGCACGGCCGGGGCTGACTATGGCTACACCTTC
-,TRBJ1-4,TRBV7-2,-,CASSLVSADGEKLFF,TGTGCCAGCAGCTTAGTGTCCGCCGATGGTGAAAAACTGTTTTTT
-,TRBJ1-4,TRBV3-1/TRBV3-2,-,CASSQNQGLGNEKLFF,TGTGCCAGCAGCCAAAACCAGGGGCTGGGTAATGAAAAACTGTTTTTT
-,TRBJ1-1,TRBV11-2,-,CASSLMGF,TGTGCCAGCAGCTTAATGGGATTT
-,TRBJ1-5,TRBV2,-,CASSEVQGLQPQHF,TGTGCCAGCAGTGAAGTACAGGGTCTTCAGCCCCAGCATTTT
-,TRBJ2-1,TRBV9,once,CASSDPGHYNEQFF,TGTGCCAGCAGCGACCCGGGACATTACAATGAGCAGTTCTTC
TRBD2,TRBJ2-1,TRBV9,-,CASSVGAGGGNEQFF,TGTGCCAGCAGCGTAGGAGCGGGAGGGGGCAATGAGCAGTTCTTC
-,TRBJ1-1,TRBV5-1,-,CASSLYSETEAFF,TGCGCCAGCAGCTTGTACTCCGAAACTGAAGCTTTCTTT
-,TRBJ2-1,TRBV20-1,-,CSAARGTEQFF,TGCAGTGCTGCCCGCGGGACTGAGCAGTTCTTC
TRBD2,TRBJ2-3,TRBV9,-,CASSVELAGGTDTQYF,TGTGCCAGCAGCGTAGAACTAGCGGGCGGCACAGATACGCAGTATTTT
-,TRBJ1-1,TRBV7-8,-,CASTKDGHLNTEAFF,TGTGCCAGCACCAAAGATGGGCATTTGAACACTGAAGCTTTCTTT
-,TRBJ1-1,TRBV18,-,CASSPTTGDTEAFF,TGTGCCAGCTCACCCACGACAGGAGACACTGAAGCTTTCTTT
TRBD1,TRBJ2-5,TRBV19,-,CASSSPTGTGQETQYF,TGTGCCAGTAGTTCCCCAACCGGGACAGGGCAAGAGACCCAGTACTTC
TRBD1,TRBJ2-7,TRBV6-5,-,CASSRARDRGKEQYF,TGTGCCAGCAGTCGCGCCCGGGACAGGGGTAAAGAGCAGTACTTC
TRBD2,TRBJ2-1,TRBV5-4,-,CASSFVAGTGSYNEQFF,TGTGCCAGCAGCTTCGTAGCGGGGACCGGCTCCTACAATGAGCAGTTCTTC
-,TRBJ1-4,TRBV18,few,CASSPGLSGEKLFF,TGTGCCAGCTCCCCGGGTTTATCGGGTGAAAAACTGTTTTTT
-,TRBJ1-4,TRBV5-6,-,CASSLRQGQGDGKLFF,TGTGCCAGCAGCTTGAGGCAGGGGCAGGGCGATGGAAAACTGTTTTTT
TRBD1,TRBJ1-6,TRBV9,-,CASSVGTGRYGSPLHF,TGTGCCAGCAGCGTAGGGACAGGGAGGTACGGGTCACCCCTCCACTTT
TRBD2,TRBJ2-1,TRBV9,-,CASSVLAGDYNEQFF,TGTGCCAGCAGCGTCCTAGCGGGAGACTACAATGAGCAGTTCTTC
TRBD1,TRBJ1-1,TRBV10-3,-,CAISDPDRGYTEAFF,TGTGCCATCAGTGACCCCGACAGGGGTTACACTGAAGCTTTCTTT
TRBD1,TRBJ2-7,TRBV7-9,-,CASSFFGQWDSSYEQYF,TGTGCCAGCAGCTTTTTTGGGCAATGGGACAGCTCCTACGAGCAGTACTTC
-,TRBJ1-2,TRBV24-1,-,CATSDLGGFGYTF,TGTGCCACCAGTGATTTAGGGGGGTTCGGCTACACCTTC
-,TRBJ1-5,TRBV6-5,-,CASTGRGRDQPQHF,TGTGCCAGCACCGGTCGGGGTCGGGATCAGCCCCAGCATTTT
-,TRBJ2-1,TRBV21-1,-,CASPTGQVNNEQFF,TGTGCTTCCCCAACGGGACAGGTAAACAATGAGCAGTTCTTC
-,TRBJ2-5,TRBV19,-,CASTSTRTANQETQYF,TGTGCCAGTACAAGCACCCGCACCGCCAACCAAGAGACCCAGTACTTC
-,TRBJ2-1,TRBV18,few,CASSPAVAGYNEQFF,TGTGCCAGCTCACCCGCGGTTGCAGGTTACAATGAGCAGTTCTTC
-,TRBJ1-2,TRBV19,-,CASSISLLNYGYTF,TGTGCCAGTAGTATAAGCCTTCTTAACTATGGCTACACCTTC
-,TRBJ1-4,TRBV10-1,-,CASKSPEATSRTEKLFF,TGCGCCAGCAAATCCCCCGAGGCCACATCGAGGACTGAAAAACTGTTTTTT